The rows below give T cell receptor beta chains drawn from one sample of a study of response to subunit inactivated influenza vaccine. TCRdb passed the RT-PCR reads through MiXCR, listing each CDR3 protein once. The sample shows roughly 460,000 distinct CDR3 sequences, roughly 9.7% of them seen only once. The specimen was PBMCs from blood, collected more than 35 days after vaccination. The receptors shown here come from a man aged 45-65 years who received an inactivated influenza vaccine. Both conserved end residues are part of each CDR3. Each record gives: J gene, clone size, V gene, D gene, CDR3 DNA, CDR3 protein. A D gene is named only where the DNA matches it firmly. Size values are once, few and many counts, or a class for expanded clones, and some rows have none.

>TRBJ2-3|many|TRBV7-2|TRBD2
TGTGCCAGCAGCGAATGGACTAGCGGGACTAGCACAGATACGCAGTATTTT
CASSEWTSGTSTDTQYF
>TRBJ2-1|NA|TRBV12-3/TRBV12-4|NA
TGTGCCAGCCTACTACGGGGCCCGCCCAATGAGCAGTTCTTC
CASLLRGPPNEQFF
>TRBJ2-7|NA|TRBV20-1|NA
TGCAGTGCTAATCGAATGGGACTCGGCGATTTGTTC
CSANRMGLGDLF
>TRBJ2-1|NA|TRBV5-1|TRBD2
TGCGCCAGCAGCTCCACTAGCGGGGGGCCCTATGAGCAGTTCTTC
CASSSTSGGPYEQFF
>TRBJ1-4|many|TRBV7-2|NA
TGTGCCAGCAGCTTAGCATTTACCCGCGACATCGATGAAAAACTGTTTTTT
CASSLAFTRDIDEKLFF
>TRBJ2-1|NA|TRBV11-3|TRBD2
TGTGCCAGCGGAGCCGGGACTAGCGGGAGTAATGAGCAGTTCTTC
CASGAGTSGSNEQFF
>TRBJ2-3|few|TRBV6-2/TRBV6-3|NA
TGTGCCAGCAGTTGGGGCACTGGGGCGCAGTATTTT
CASSWGTGAQYF
>TRBJ2-7|many|TRBV6-1|NA
TGTGCCAGCAGTAAGGAGCGAGGGGCCGAGCAGTACTTC
CASSKERGAEQYF
>TRBJ1-2|NA|TRBV4-1|NA
TGCGCCAGCAGCCCCGGTCGGGGCCCACTCCCTAACTATGGCTACACCTTC
CASSPGRGPLPNYGYTF
>TRBJ2-7|NA|TRBV10-2|NA
TGCGCCAGCTTATCGAGGGCGCTGGGGGAGCAGTACTTC
CASLSRALGEQYF
>TRBJ2-3|many|TRBV12-3/TRBV12-4|TRBD2
TGTGCAAGCGGGAGGGGACGTACGCAGTATTTT
CASGRGRTQYF
>TRBJ1-1|few|TRBV29-1|TRBD1
TGCAGCGTTGAAGAGACAGGGATGGGAACTGAAGCTTTCTTT
CSVEETGMGTEAFF
>TRBJ2-7|few|TRBV7-2|TRBD2
TGTGCCAGCAGCCCGGAGCTGAGCGGGAGCTACGAGCAGTACTTC
CASSPELSGSYEQYF
>TRBJ2-7|many|TRBV10-3|NA
TGTGCCATCAGTGAGTCTGGCGGGCGGTCCTACGAGCAGTACTTC
CAISESGGRSYEQYF
>TRBJ1-1|many|TRBV29-1|NA
TGCAGCTCCTCGACAGCCACGAACACTGAAGCTTTCTTT
CSSSTATNTEAFF
>TRBJ2-1|many|TRBV5-1|NA
TGCGCCAGCAGCATACTGACAGGATACAATGAGCAGTTCTTC
CASSILTGYNEQFF
>TRBJ1-2|few|TRBV24-1|NA
TGTGCCACCAGTGGGTCAGGGGCTGGCTACACCTTC
CATSGSGAGYTF
>TRBJ2-7|few|TRBV20-1|TRBD2
TGCAGTGCCCCGGAACTAGCGGGGTCCTACGAGCAGTACTTC
CSAPELAGSYEQYF
>TRBJ2-3|NA|TRBV5-1|NA
TGCGCCAGCCGAGAGTGGGGGGCCACAGATACGCAGTATTTT
CASREWGATDTQYF
>TRBJ2-1|NA|TRBV5-1|NA
TGCGCCAGCATCCCCTCGGAGGTCTCCTACAATGAGCAGTTCTTC
CASIPSEVSYNEQFF